The 20 T cell receptor beta chains below were found in one sample sequenced in a study of long-term antiretroviral therapy in people with HIV. Runs used v3.0 of the immunoSEQ assay and were done at survey level. Generated by immunoSEQ multiplex PCR, the TCRdb table keeps only in-frame clones and is missing some. This sample has fewer than 35,000 clones, with roughly four fifths found just once. Material: unsorted PBMCs, obtained 0.4 years before starting antiretroviral therapy. These TCRs come from a man in his late teens or twenties with HIV.

V usage is TRBV30 and J usage is TRBJ2-3; 10 bases are shared with TRBD2. Germline loops: CDR1 GTSNPN, CDR2 SVGIG (reference sequence). The ends lost 8 bases at V and 5 bases at J; junction bases unmatched: 4. This CDR3 is built from 12 residues. The CDR3 DNA reads as TGTGCCGTAGCGGGGGGCGGAGATACGCAGTATTTT. Its protein product is CAVAGGGDTQYF.

V is TRBV5-6 and J is TRBJ2-1; D call uncertain. Germline V gene lookup returns CDR1 SGHDT and CDR2 YYEEEE. V was pared by 2 bases and J by 1 base, with 16 bases between. The CDR3 is made up of 17 amino acids. CDR3 in DNA: TGTGCCAGCAGCTTCCCCGAGTGGAGAAATTCCTACAATGAGCAGTTCTTC. This translates into CASSFPEWRNSYNEQFF.

The genes are TRBV27 and TRBJ1-1; no reliable D call. The CDR3 is 13 residues long. Trimming took off 4 bases at V and 7 bases at J, with 13 bases between the two ends. Germline CDR1 and CDR2: MNHEY and SMNVEV (reference sequence). CDR3: CASSSRSGIEAFF. CDR3 bases: TGTGCCAGCAGTTCCCGGTCCGGGATTGAAGCTTTCTTT.

The rearrangement joins TRBV5-1 to TRBJ2-7, with TRBD1 matching over 7 bases. Germline CDR1 SGHRS, CDR2 YFSETQ. V trimming: 4 bases; J trimming: 2 bases; junction bases outside the gene matches: 6. CDR3 length: 14 amino acids. CDR3 bases: TGCGCCAGCAGCATAGGGACAGAAGCCTACGAGCAGTACTTC. Amino acid sequence: CASSIGTEAYEQYF.

This chain connects TRBV19 to TRBJ1-1; TRBD1 matches 7 bases. CDR1 LNHDA and CDR2 SQIVND come from the germline V gene (reference sequence). Trimming removed 0 bases from V and 8 bases from J; junction bases left unmatched: 6. The CDR3 length is 14 residues. In DNA, the CDR3 is TGTGCCAGTAGTATAGATAACGGACAGGCAGAAGCTTTCTTT. It encodes CASSIDNGQAEAFF.

This rearrangement joins TRBV11-2 to TRBJ2-7; D is undetermined. Germline loops: CDR1 SGHAT, CDR2 FQNNGV. Trimming removed 3 bases from V and 5 bases from J, with 5 bases in between. This CDR3 is built from 11 residues. The CDR3 nucleotides read TGTGCCAGCAGCTTTACGAACGAGCAGTACTTC. Its translation is CASSFTNEQYF.

The chain uses TRBV12-2 and TRBJ2-7; the D call in the table, TRBD2, was not verified against the DNA. TRBV12-2 is a recognized pseudogene. The length of the CDR3 is 15 residues. CDR3 coding DNA: TGTGCAAGTCGCTCACTAGCGGGATGCTCCTACGAGCAGTACTTC. Encoded protein: CASRSLAGCSYEQYF.

CDR3: CASSSTSGVTDTQYF. CDR3 coding DNA: TGTGCCAGCAGCTCGACTAGCGGGGTCACAGATACGCAGTATTTT. The chain couples TRBV5-4 to TRBJ2-3; 11 bases align to TRBD2. CDR1 is SGHNT and CDR2 is YYREEE in the germline V gene (reference sequence). The CDR3 has 15 residues. J gave up 2 bases and V 3 bases, and 2 bases lay outside the gene matches.

The rearrangement links TRBV28 to TRBJ2-1; a possible D gene is TRBD1 (6 bases). CDR1 and CDR2 (germline): MDHEN, SYDVKM. This CDR3 has 15 residues. Trimming took 2 bases from V and 6 from J, leaving 14 bases between them. As DNA, the CDR3 is TGTGCCAGCAGTTTAGGGGACACACCCCTCAATGAGCAGTTCTTC. Translated, it gives CASSLGDTPLNEQFF.

The chain is built from TRBV10-3 and TRBJ1-1; TRBD1 might be the D (5 bases). Germline-derived CDR1 and CDR2 are ENHRY and SYGVKD. CDR3 length: 13 residues. Trimming cost V 3 bases and J 0 bases, with 5 bases left between them. The CDR3 DNA reads TGTGCCATCAGTGACAGGGTGAACACTGAAGCTTTCTTT. This codes for CAISDRVNTEAFF.

The chain carries TRBV9 and TRBJ2-2; 9 bases agree with TRBD1. Per germline, CDR1 SGDLS and CDR2 YYNGEE. The CDR3 loop spans 14 amino acids. The V segment lost 0 bases and the J segment 6 bases; nucleotides outside the gene matches: 0. The CDR3: CASSVGDRAGELFF. The CDR3 DNA reads TGTGCCAGCAGCGTAGGGGACAGGGCCGGGGAGCTGTTTTTT.

A single count supports this clone. The V gene is TRBV9, the J gene TRBJ1-5; the match to TRBD1 covers 8 bases. CDR1 is SGDLS and CDR2 is YYNGEE in the germline V gene. J gave up 0 bases and V 4 bases, and 6 bases lay outside the gene matches. The CDR3 has 16 residues. The chain's CDR3 is CASSPSTGASNQPQHF. The CDR3 region has the DNA TGTGCCAGCAGCCCATCGACAGGGGCTAGCAATCAGCCCCAGCATTTT.

The J gene is TRBJ2-5, the V gene TRBV5-1; either TRBD1 or TRBD2 may supply D (5 bases each). The V end lost 0 bases, the J end lost 1 base, and 10 bases lay between the germline ends. In germline, CDR1 is SGHRS, CDR2 YFSETQ. The CDR3 runs 15 residues. Here the CDR3 DNA reads TGCGCCAGCAGCTTGGTTCCAGGGACCCAAGAGACCCAGTACTTC. Its translation is CASSLVPGTQETQYF.

The J gene is TRBJ2-7, the V gene TRBV28; the D gene is possibly TRBD1 (5 bases). V lost 5 bases to trimming and J lost 3 bases, with 14 bases between them. The germline V gene encodes CDR1 MDHEN and CDR2 SYDVKM. This CDR3 is 14 amino acids long. CDR3 amino acids: CASSEVKGHYEQYF. The CDR3 DNA reads TGTGCCAGCAGTGAGGTGAAGGGGCACTACGAGCAGTACTTC.

The V call is TRBV30, the J call TRBJ1-5; 11 bases fit TRBD1. This CDR3 contains 14 residues. With V trimmed by 5 bases and J by 5 bases, 5 bases remained unmatched. Germline V gene data show CDR1 as GTSNPN and CDR2 as SVGIG (reference sequence). In DNA, the CDR3 is TGTGCCTGGGGGCCGGGACAGGGGGATCAGCCCCAGCATTTT. Translated: CAWGPGQGDQPQHF. The complete variable domain, with remaining parts taken from reference TRBV30 and TRBJ1-5, reads SQTIHQWPATLVQPVGSPLSLECTVEGTSNPNLYWYRQAAGRGLQLLFYSVGIGQISSEVPQNLSASRPQDRQFILSSKKLLLSDSGFYLCAWGPGQGDQPQHFGDGTRLSIL.

The chain links TRBV6-5 to TRBJ1-6, with no clear D. The V gene lost 2 bases and the J gene lost 1 base, with 6 bases spanning the gap. This CDR3 region has 15 residues. CDR1 is MNHEY, CDR2 SVGAGI, per germline. CDR3 protein: CASSYQGSYNSPLHF. DNA for the CDR3: TGTGCCAGCAGTTACCAAGGTTCCTATAATTCACCCCTCCACTTT.

The chain links TRBV14 to TRBJ2-5, with D perhaps TRBD1 or TRBD2 (5 bases each). Germline V gives CDR1 SGHDN, CDR2 FVKESK. This CDR3 has 15 amino acids. The V and J ends lost 0 bases and 7 bases respectively, with 15 bases between them. CDR3 in DNA: TGTGCCAGCAGCCAAGATGGGGGAGTGGGGAGGACCCAGTACTTC. Translation: CASSQDGGVGRTQYF.

The J gene is TRBJ1-5, the V gene TRBV2, with 11 bases that match TRBD1. CDR1 is SNHLY and CDR2 is FYNNEI in the germline V gene. This CDR3 region has 15 residues. Trimming took 6 bases from V and 2 from J; bases not matched to a gene: 3. The CDR3 nucleotides read TGTGCCAGCAGAGGGGACAGGGGGGGCAATCAGCCCCAGCATTTT. This encodes CASRGDRGGNQPQHF.

This clone was counted between two and nine times. Germline is not matched at one junction end, which may reflect a read error. The V call is TRBV2, the J call TRBJ1-3, with D possibly being TRBD1 (5 bases). The germline V gene encodes CDR1 SNHLY and CDR2 FYNNEI. This CDR3 has 13 amino acids. In nucleotides, the CDR3 is TGTGCCAGCATCGCGGGGGACTCCCACGCAATTGGCTTT. As protein: CASIAGDSHAIGF.

J is TRBJ2-1 and V is TRBV6-6; D might be TRBD2 (5 bases). Per germline, CDR1 MNHNY and CDR2 SVGAGI (reference sequence). The CDR3 consists of 14 residues. Trimming cost V 6 bases and J 0 bases, with 9 bases left between them. CDR3 in DNA: TGTGCCAGCAGCTCTAGCCGCTCCTACAATGAGCAGTTCTTC. It encodes CASSSSRSYNEQFF.